Listed here are 3 T cell receptor beta chains from one sample, sequenced in a study of cytomegalovirus exposure and HLA in healthy donors. Both 60 Vbeta primers and 13 Jbeta primers went into the PCR. Here immunoSEQ multiplex PCR was the method, and the copy in TCRdb shows in-frame clones only, minus some. The sample shows under 200,000 clones, about four fifths of them seen only once. The source material was PBMCs. All receptors derive from a male donor in good health and CMV-seronegative.

There are a few counts of this clone. This chain links TRBV5-6 with TRBJ2-7; weak D call: TRBD1 (6 bases). Germline V gene lookup returns CDR1 SGHDT and CDR2 YYEEEE. The CDR3 has 13 amino acids. V lost 4 bases and J 1 base, leaving 9 bases between the germline ends. DNA for the CDR3: TGTGCCAGCAGCCACAGGGTTTCCTACGAGCAGTACTTC. This encodes CASSHRVSYEQYF.

The chain has TRBV4-3 and TRBJ2-7; 7 bases map to TRBD2. CDR3 length: 15 residues. The germline gives CDR1 LGHNA, CDR2 YSLEER. J gave up 5 bases and V 0 bases, and 7 bases lay outside the gene matches. CDR3 bases: TGCGCCAGCAGCCAAGAGACTAGCCTGATCCACGAGCAGTACTTC. This encodes CASSQETSLIHEQYF.

The J gene is TRBJ2-5, the V gene TRBV6-5; 7 bases line up with TRBD1. The CDR3 sequence is 14 residues long. The germline CDR1 and CDR2 sequences are MNHEY and SVGAGI. The ends lost 2 bases at V and 1 base at J; junction bases unmatched: 1. The CDR3 reads CASSYGTAQETQYF. The DNA of the CDR3 is TGTGCCAGCAGTTACGGGACAGCCCAAGAGACCCAGTACTTC.